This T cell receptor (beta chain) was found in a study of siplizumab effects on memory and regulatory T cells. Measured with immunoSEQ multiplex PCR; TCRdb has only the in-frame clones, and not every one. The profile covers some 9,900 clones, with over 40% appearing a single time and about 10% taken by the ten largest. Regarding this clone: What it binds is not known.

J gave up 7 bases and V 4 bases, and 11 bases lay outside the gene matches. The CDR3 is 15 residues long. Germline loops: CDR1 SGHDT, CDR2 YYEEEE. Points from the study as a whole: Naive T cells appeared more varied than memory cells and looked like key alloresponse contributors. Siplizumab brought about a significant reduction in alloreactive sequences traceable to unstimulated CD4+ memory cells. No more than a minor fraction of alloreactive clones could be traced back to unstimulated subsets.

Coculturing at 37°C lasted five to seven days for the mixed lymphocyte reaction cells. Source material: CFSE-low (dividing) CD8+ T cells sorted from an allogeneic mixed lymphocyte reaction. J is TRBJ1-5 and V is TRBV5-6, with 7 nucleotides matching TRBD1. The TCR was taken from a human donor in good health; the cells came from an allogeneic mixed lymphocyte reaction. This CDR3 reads CASSVLQGTGQPQHF. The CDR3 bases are TGTGCCAGCAGCGTCTTACAGGGGACGGGGCAGCCCCAGCATTTT.